This T cell receptor beta chain appears in the sequencing data of a study of blood T cell repertoires in COVID-19. About the research overall: The samples span acute and convalescent COVID-19 from the United States, Italy and Spain.

This CDR3 is built from 17 residues. V lost 6 bases and J lost 0, with 15 bases in between. Germline values: CDR1 MNHEY, CDR2 SMNVEV (reference sequence). Source study methods: Nucleated cell counts were estimated from reference gene primer amplification. The protocol was immunoSEQ multiplex PCR, while the TCRdb copy is restricted to in-frame clones and leaves out a portion. V, J and clone size reflect that table, while D and trimming were determined from the DNA. The repertoire holds roughly 230,000 clones, with roughly 81% as singletons. The sample taken for sequencing was peripheral blood. This clonotype originated in a man aged 45-60 years with acute or convalescent COVID-19. This sequence joins TRBV27 and TRBJ2-6; D is perhaps TRBD1 (6 bases). The CDR3 DNA sequence: TGTGCCAGCAGAGCATTTCTACAGGGCTCTGGGGCCAACGTCCTGACTTTC. The encoded protein is CASRAFLQGSGANVLTF.